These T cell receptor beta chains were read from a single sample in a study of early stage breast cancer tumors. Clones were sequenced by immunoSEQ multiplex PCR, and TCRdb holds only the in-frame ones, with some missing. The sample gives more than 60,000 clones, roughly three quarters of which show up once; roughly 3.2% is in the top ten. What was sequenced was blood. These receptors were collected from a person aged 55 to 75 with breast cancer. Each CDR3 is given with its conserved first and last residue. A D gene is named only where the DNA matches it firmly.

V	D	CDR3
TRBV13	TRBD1	CASSSRTGGYEQYF
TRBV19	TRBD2	CASRFSGGGNEQFF
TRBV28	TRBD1	CASSEAPGQGGYEQYF
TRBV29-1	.	CSVEAPSGNTIYF
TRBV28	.	CASSFGRVYGYTF
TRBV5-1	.	CASSLSPPSGELFF
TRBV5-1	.	CASSLANRVNTEAFF
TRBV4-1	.	CASSQDGGLGRNNEQFF
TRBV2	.	CASSAQGGDSYNEQFF
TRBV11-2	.	CASSGGREYQETQYF
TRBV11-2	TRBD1	CASSFLARTGNTGELFF
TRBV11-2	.	CASSVDADTQYF
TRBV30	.	CAWSDSSYNSPLHF
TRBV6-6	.	CATRSGGASYEQYF
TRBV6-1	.	CASSRGPTYGYTF
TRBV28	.	CASSEQGYEQYF
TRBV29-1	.	CSVTPNEQFF
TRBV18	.	CASSDGGGTEAFF
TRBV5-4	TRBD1	CASSSPGDRVDYGYTF
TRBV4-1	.	CASSQDPGARNQPQHF
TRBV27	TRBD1	CASSRSGTGGADTQYF
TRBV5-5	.	CASSFGEGWNQPQHF
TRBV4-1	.	CASSQLNYKSTGELFF
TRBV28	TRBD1	CASSRDRAYEQYF
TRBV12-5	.	CAISRDPNTEAFF
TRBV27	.	CASRSDLSYEQYF
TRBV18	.	CASSTTTNTGELFF
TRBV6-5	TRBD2	CATGLAKAYNEQFF
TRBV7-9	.	CASSLGAGNEQFF
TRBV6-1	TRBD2	CAGGLAGKQYF
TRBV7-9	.	CASSLERGSGYTF
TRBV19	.	CASSTSGSGAGYTF
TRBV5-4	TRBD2	CASSPKGSGTQETQYF
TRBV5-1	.	CASKGGGTANEKLFF
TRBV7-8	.	CASSLLAGYRTEAFF
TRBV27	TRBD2	CASSLSPLGGGAYEQYF
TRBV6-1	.	CASSETGPNQPQHF
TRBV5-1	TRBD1	CASSLDPDRVRGYTF
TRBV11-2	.	CASTLRVGYGYTF
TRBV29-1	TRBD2	CSVSTGTNDGTQYF
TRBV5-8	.	CASSLGGWSNQPQHF
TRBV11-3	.	CASSSGRSYEQYF